This T cell receptor beta chain emerged from a study of T cell responses to AZD1222 COVID-19 vaccine. General study findings and limits: Among those given AZD1222, only five to seven were seropositive at baseline. Clonal diversity may have been underestimated, and the donors were mostly white British, with more females than males. A reported finding is that nearly half of spike-specific TCRs target unmutated variant regions. Spike-wide coverage was observed for vaccine-associated CD4 TCRs, with dominant responses at 160-218 and 743-854.

CDR1 is SGHVS, CDR2 FQNEAQ, per germline. Germline trimming cut 4 bases from V and 1 base from J; bases unmatched to any gene: 6. This CDR3 comprises 16 residues. Of note for this clone: Its antigen is unidentified.

TCRdb's copy holds only in-frame clones and misses some; the assay was immunoSEQ multiplex PCR. The data contain roughly 79,000 clones, roughly nine tenths of them singletons. The specimen comprised peripheral blood, sampled on day 0 of MenACWY control vaccination. The gene calls are TRBV7-8 and TRBJ1-5; 8 bases line up with TRBD1. The receptor was derived from an adult in good health. The CDR3 loop reads CASSSRTGSSNQPQHF. As DNA, the CDR3 is TGTGCCAGCAGCTCGAGGACAGGGTCCAGCAATCAGCCCCAGCATTTT.